This T cell receptor beta chain came from a study of shared clonotypes between healthy human individuals. Findings of the study overall: It was expected that sequencing depth would affect clonotype sharing among donors. Memory subsets generally showed smaller estimated richness than naive subsets did. Sharing across a handful of donors was seen in 4% to 5% of naive CD4 clonotypes.

Clones were read by immunoSEQ multiplex PCR, and TCRdb kept only the in-frame ones, dropping some. The sample carries some 2.1 million clones, approximately 94% recorded once. The CDR3 consists of 14 residues. V was clipped by 3 bases and J by 1 base, with 10 bases between them. Germline V gene sequence: CDR1 MGHRA, CDR2 YSYEKL. Naive CD8 cells were CD45RO-negative, positively selected for CCR7, excluding terminally differentiated effector memory CD45RA+ cells. Worth noting for this clone: The antigen remains unidentified. The identical CDR3 is also encoded by other nucleotide sequences in the sample.

The sequenced material came from naive CD8+ T cells sorted from blood. The source of this sequence is a man younger than 30 in good health. V and J are TRBV4-1 and TRBJ2-7, with D tentatively TRBD1 (7 bases). CDR3 nucleotide sequence: TGCGCCAGCAGCCAGACAGGGAGGTCCTACGAGCAGTACTTC. Translated, it gives CASSQTGRSYEQYF.